The present TCR beta chain was sequenced within a study of cytomegalovirus exposure and HLA in healthy donors. Overall study results and limits: Associated with cytomegalovirus, according to the listing, were 150 to 200 TCR beta chains.

Primers for the PCR totalled 60 Vbeta and 13 Jbeta. TCRdb's table, derived via immunoSEQ multiplex PCR, lists solely in-frame clones and lacks some. The sample records about 160,000 clones, almost 80% being singletons. A note on this clone: What it binds is unknown.

J was trimmed by 8 bases and V by 7 bases; bases with no gene match: 13. Germline values: CDR1 MNHNS, CDR2 SASEGT. The CDR3 covers 15 residues. The source material was PBMCs. The sequence came from a woman aged 50 to 60 in good health and CMV-seronegative. This chain connects TRBV6-1 to TRBJ2-1, with 8 nucleotides matching TRBD1. DNA of the CDR3: TGTGCCAGCACCGAAATTTGGACAGGGTATTATGAGCAGTTCTTC. It encodes CASTEIWTGYYEQFF.